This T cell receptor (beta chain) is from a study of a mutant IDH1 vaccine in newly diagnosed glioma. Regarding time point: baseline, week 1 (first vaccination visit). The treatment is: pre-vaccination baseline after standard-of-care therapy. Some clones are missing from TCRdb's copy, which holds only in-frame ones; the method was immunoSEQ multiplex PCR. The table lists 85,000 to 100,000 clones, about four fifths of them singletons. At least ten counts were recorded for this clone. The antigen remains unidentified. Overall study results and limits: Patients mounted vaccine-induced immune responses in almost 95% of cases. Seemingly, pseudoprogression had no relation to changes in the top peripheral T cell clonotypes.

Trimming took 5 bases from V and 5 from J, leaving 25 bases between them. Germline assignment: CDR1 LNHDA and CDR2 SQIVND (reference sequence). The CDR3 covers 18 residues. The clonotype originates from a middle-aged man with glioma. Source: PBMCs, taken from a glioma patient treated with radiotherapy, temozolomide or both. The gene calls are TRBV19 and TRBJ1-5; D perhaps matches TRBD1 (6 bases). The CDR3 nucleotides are TGTGCCAGTAGTCTTCGGGGGGCCAGGGCTTCGGATCATCAGCCCCAGCATTTT. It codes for CASSLRGARASDHQPQHF.